This paragraph covers one T cell receptor beta chain sequence. The antigen is not known. The data derive from a study of post-analysis software for immune sequencing data. Looking at the study overall: Courses of disease covered relapsing-remitting, secondary progressive and progressive-relapsing multiple sclerosis.

This CDR3 has 10 residues. Overall study findings and caveats: By F measure, strong co-clustering occurred among samples prepared in the same batch. With TRBV5-6, TRBV5-1 and TRBV20-1 included, about five TRBV segments were more frequent in patients than in controls. Patients with multiple sclerosis recorded significantly lower normalized Chao1 diversity than controls, the study found.

TCR beta cDNA libraries had unique molecular identifiers. Approximately 550,000 cDNA molecules came from around 1 to 10 million T cells. TCRdb reanalysed the PCR reads using MiXCR and keeps one entry per CDR3 protein. The data hold about 540,000 distinct CDR3 sequences, with around 31% observed a single time. The source of this sequence is a girl between 2 and 17 years old with multiple sclerosis. The sample consisted of blood. V gene TRBV12-3 or TRBV12-4 combines with J gene TRBJ2-5; no reliable D call. The J call may be incorrect, as the DNA end agrees better with TRBJ2-1. The CDR3 DNA follows: TGTGCCACGCTCCAAGAGACCCAGTTCTTC. Amino acids: CATLQETQFF.